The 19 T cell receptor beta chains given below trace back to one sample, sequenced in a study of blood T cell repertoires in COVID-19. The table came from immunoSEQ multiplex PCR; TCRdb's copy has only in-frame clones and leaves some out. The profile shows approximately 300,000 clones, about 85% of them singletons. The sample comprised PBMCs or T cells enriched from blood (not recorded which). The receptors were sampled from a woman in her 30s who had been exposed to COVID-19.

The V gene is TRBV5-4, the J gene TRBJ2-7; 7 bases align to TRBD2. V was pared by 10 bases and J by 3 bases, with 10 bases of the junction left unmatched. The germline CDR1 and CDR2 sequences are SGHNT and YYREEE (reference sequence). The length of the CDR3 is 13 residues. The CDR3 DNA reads TGTGCCTGGCGCGAGCGGGGACTCTACGAGCAGTACTTC. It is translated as CAWRERGLYEQYF. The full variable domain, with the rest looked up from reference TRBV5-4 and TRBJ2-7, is ETGVTQSPTHLIKTRGQQVTLRCSSQSGHNTVSWYQQALGQGPQFIFQYYREEENGRGNFPPRFSGLQFPNYSSELNVNALELDDSALYLCAWRERGLYEQYFGPGTRLTVT.

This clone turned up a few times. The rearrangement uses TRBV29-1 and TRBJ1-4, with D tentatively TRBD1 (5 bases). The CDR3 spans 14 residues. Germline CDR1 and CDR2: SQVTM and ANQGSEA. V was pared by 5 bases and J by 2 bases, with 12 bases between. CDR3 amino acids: CSVSVGGTNEKLFF. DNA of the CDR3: TGCAGCGTTTCGGTCGGGGGGACTAATGAAAAACTGTTTTTT. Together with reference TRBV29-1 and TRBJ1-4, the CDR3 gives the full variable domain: SAVISQKPSRDICQRGTSLTIQCQVDSQVTMMFWYRQQPGQSLTLIATANQGSEATYESGFVIDKFPISRPNLTFSTLTVSNMSPEDSSIYLCSVSVGGTNEKLFFGSGTQLSVL.

For the CDR3, the DNA is TGTGCCAGCAGCGTAGAAGCAGGGGCGAACTATGGCTACACCTTC. The encoded protein is CASSVEAGANYGYTF. The rearrangement joins TRBV9 to TRBJ1-2; maybe TRBD1 (6 bases). The germline V gene encodes CDR1 SGDLS and CDR2 YYNGEE. There are 15 residues in the CDR3. V was trimmed by 0 bases and J by 2 bases, leaving 11 bases between them. The whole variable domain, filled in from reference TRBV9 and TRBJ1-2, reads DSGVTQTPKHLITATGQRVTLRCSPRSGDLSVYWYQQSLDQGLQFLIQYYNGEERAKGNILERFSAQQFPDLHSELNLSSLELGDSALYFCASSVEAGANYGYTFGSGTRLTVV.

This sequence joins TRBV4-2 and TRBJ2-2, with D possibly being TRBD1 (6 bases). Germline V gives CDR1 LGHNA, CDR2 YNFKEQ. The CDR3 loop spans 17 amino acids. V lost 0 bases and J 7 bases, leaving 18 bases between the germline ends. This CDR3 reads CASSQEGSQGLGGELFF. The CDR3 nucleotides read TGTGCCAGCAGCCAAGAAGGGTCACAGGGCTTAGGCGGGGAGCTGTTTTTT.

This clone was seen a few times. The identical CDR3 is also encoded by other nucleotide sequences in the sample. The CDR3 region has the DNA TGTGCCAGCTCACCCTCAGGAGGCGGCTACACCTTC. Its protein product is CASSPSGGGYTF. The genes are TRBV18 and TRBJ1-2; D unclear. The CDR3 runs 12 residues. The V end was cut by 3 bases, the J end by 8 bases, with 10 bases between. Germline V gives CDR1 KGHSH, CDR2 LQKENI. The full variable domain, its missing parts supplied by reference TRBV18 and TRBJ1-2, is NAGVMQNPRHLVRRRGQEARLRCSPMKGHSHVYWYRQLPEEGLKFMVYLQKENIIDESGMPKERFSAEFPKEGPSILRIQQVVRGDSAAYFCASSPSGGGYTFGSGTRLTVV.

CDR3 sequence (DNA): TGCGCCAGCAGCTGGACGAGGGACAAGGGGCAGTATTTT. It translates to CASSWTRDKGQYF. V gene TRBV5-1 combines with J gene TRBJ2-3; D might be TRBD1 (6 bases). Trimming took 3 bases from V and 11 from J, leaving 16 bases between them. There are 13 residues in the CDR3. Germline lookup yields CDR1 SGHRS and CDR2 YFSETQ.

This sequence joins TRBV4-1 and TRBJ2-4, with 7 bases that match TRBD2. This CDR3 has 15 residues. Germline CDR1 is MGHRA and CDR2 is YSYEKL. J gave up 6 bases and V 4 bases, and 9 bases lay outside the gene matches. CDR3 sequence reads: CASSPIERGVNIQYF. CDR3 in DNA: TGCGCCAGCAGCCCCATTGAGCGGGGCGTAAACATTCAGTACTTC.

The DNA for the CDR3 is TGTGCCAGCAGTCCCAGCTGGGCAGACACCGGGGAGCTGTTTTTT. It codes for CASSPSWADTGELFF. V usage is TRBV6-4 and J usage is TRBJ2-2; D not resolved. V was cut by 5 bases and J by 3 bases, with 13 bases left in between. Germline loops: CDR1 MRHNA, CDR2 SNTAGT. The CDR3 covers 15 residues.

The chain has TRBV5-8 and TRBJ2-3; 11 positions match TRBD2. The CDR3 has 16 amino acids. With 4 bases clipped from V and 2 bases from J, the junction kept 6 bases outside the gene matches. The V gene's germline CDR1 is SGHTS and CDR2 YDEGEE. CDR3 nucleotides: TGTGCCAGCAGCCCAGGGACTAGCGGATACACAGATACGCAGTATTTT. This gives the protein CASSPGTSGYTDTQYF.

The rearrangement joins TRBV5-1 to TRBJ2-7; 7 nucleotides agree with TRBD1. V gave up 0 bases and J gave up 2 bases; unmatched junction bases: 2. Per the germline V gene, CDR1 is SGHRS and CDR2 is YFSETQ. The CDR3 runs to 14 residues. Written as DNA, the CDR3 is TGCGCCAGCAGCTTGGACAGGGGAGCCTACGAGCAGTACTTC. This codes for CASSLDRGAYEQYF.

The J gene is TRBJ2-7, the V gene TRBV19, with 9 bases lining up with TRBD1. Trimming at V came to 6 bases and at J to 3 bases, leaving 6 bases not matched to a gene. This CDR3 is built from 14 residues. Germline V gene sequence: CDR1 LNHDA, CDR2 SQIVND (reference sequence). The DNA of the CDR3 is TGTGCCAGTAGCTCACAGGGGGCAGACTACGAGCAGTACTTC. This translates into CASSSQGADYEQYF. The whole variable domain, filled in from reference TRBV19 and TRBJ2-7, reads DGGITQSPKYLFRKEGQNVTLSCEQNLNHDAMYWYRQDPGQGLRLIYYSQIVNDFQKGDIAEGYSVSREKKESFPLTVTSAQKNPTAFYLCASSSQGADYEQYFGPGTRLTVT.

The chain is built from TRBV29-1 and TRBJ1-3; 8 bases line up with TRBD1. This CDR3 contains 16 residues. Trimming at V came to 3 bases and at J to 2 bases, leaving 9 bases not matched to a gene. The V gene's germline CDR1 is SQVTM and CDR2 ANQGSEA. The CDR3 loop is CSVEGLTGGAGNTIYF. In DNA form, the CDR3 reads TGCAGCGTTGAGGGTTTAACAGGGGGAGCTGGAAACACCATATATTTT.

The CDR3 protein is CASSLLAGVGNEQFF. In DNA form, the CDR3 reads TGTGCCAGCAGTCTTTTAGCGGGAGTGGGCAATGAGCAGTTCTTC. This chain links TRBV3-1 (or the pseudogene TRBV3-2) with TRBJ2-1; 9 nucleotides align to TRBD2. V dropped 6 bases and J dropped 6; count of bases not matched to a gene: 9. The CDR3 consists of 15 residues. Germline-derived CDR1 and CDR2 are LGHDT and YNNKEL (reference sequence).

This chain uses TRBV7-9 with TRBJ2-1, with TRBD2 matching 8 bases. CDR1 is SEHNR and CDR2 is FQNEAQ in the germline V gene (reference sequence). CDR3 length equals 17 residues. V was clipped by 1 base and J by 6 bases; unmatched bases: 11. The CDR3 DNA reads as TGTGCCAGCAGCTTAGGTGGTAGCGGACTAGCCTTCAATGAGCAGTTCTTC. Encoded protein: CASSLGGSGLAFNEQFF. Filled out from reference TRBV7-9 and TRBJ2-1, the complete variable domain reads DTGVSQNPRHKITKRGQNVTFRCDPISEHNRLYWYRQTLGQGPEFLTYFQNEAQLEKSRLLSDRFSAERPKGSFSTLEIQRTEQGDSAMYLCASSLGGSGLAFNEQFFGPGTRLTVL.

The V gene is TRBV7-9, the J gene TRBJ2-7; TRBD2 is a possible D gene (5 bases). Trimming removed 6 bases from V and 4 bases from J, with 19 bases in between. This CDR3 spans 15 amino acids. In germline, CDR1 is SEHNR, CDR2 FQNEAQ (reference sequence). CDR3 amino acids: CASSSGREKSYEQYF. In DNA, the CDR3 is TGTGCCAGCAGTTCCGGACGGGAAAAATCATACGAGCAGTACTTC.

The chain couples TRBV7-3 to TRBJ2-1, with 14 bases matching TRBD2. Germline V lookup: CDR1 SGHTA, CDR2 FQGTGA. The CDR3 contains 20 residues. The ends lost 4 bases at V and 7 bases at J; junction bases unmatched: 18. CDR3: CASSSTNRGTSGGKRNEQFF. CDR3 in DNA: TGTGCCAGCAGCTCGACGAACCGAGGGACTAGCGGGGGCAAACGGAATGAGCAGTTCTTC.

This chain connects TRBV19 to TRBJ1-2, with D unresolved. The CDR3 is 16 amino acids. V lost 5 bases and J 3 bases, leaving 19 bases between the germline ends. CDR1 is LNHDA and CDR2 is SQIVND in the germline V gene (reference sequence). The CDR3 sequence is CASSDLPPRVDYGYTF. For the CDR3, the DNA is TGTGCCAGTAGTGACCTACCCCCGCGGGTCGACTATGGCTACACCTTC.

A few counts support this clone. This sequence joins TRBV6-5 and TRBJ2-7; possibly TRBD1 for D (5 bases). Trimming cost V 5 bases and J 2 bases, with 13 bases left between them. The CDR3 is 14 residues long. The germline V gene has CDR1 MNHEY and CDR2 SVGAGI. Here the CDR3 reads CASSHNRQTYEQYF. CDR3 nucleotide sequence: TGTGCCAGCAGTCATAATAGACAGACCTACGAGCAGTACTTC.

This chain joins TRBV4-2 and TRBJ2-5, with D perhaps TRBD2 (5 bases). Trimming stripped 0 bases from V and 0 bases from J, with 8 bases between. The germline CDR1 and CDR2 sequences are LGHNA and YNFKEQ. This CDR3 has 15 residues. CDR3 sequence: CASSQEGADQETQYF. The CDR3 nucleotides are TGTGCCAGCAGCCAAGAGGGAGCGGACCAAGAGACCCAGTACTTC.